This TCR beta chain was documented in a study of shared T cell receptors in the human thymus. The protocol was immunoSEQ multiplex PCR, while the TCRdb copy is restricted to in-frame clones and leaves out a portion. This table holds some 660,000 clones, more than 70% found once. The germline gives CDR1 SGHRS, CDR2 YFSETQ. V was clipped by 6 bases and J by 3 bases; unmatched bases: 11. The CDR3 spans 15 residues. The sample was also reused in another study, on human thymus T cells. That report notes: The thymus tissue came from resections taken during corrective heart surgery. Related work found strong thymic repertoire overlap between unrelated individuals.

This sequence was found in a boy under three years old with a congenital heart defect. The rearrangement links TRBV5-1 to TRBJ2-7, with 8 bases identical to TRBD2. The sample was thymocytes. CDR3 sequence (DNA): TGCGCCAGCAACCTGAATAGCGGGAAGGACTACGAGCAGTACTTC. Translation gives CASNLNSGKDYEQYF.